This passage covers 21 T cell receptor beta chains from one sample sequenced in a study of blood T cell repertoires in COVID-19. Using immunoSEQ multiplex PCR, the repertoire was profiled, and TCRdb retains in-frame clones only, with some absent. The sample includes some 200,000 clones, 80% to 85% seen only once; the top ten take around 7%. Sequencing was performed on PBMCs or T cells enriched from blood (not recorded which). These receptors all come from a man between 35 and 55 years old who had recovered from COVID-19.

The rearrangement links TRBV12-3 or TRBV12-4 to TRBJ2-2; tentatively, D is TRBD1 (5 bases). CDR3 size: 13 residues. V was shortened by 7 bases and J by 1 base, with 7 bases between the two germline ends. CDR3 sequence: CASTGQNTGELFF. The CDR3, as DNA: TGTGCCAGCACAGGGCAGAACACCGGGGAGCTGTTTTTT.

V and J are TRBV5-1 and TRBJ2-1; TRBD2 matches at 8 bases. Germline-derived CDR1 and CDR2 are SGHRS and YFSETQ. J was trimmed by 10 bases and V by 2 bases; bases with no gene match: 11. The CDR3 consists of 15 residues. Here the CDR3 reads CASSFDRGGVGEQFF. The CDR3 coding sequence is TGCGCCAGCAGCTTTGATCGGGGGGGCGTTGGAGAGCAGTTCTTC.

V usage is TRBV13 and J usage is TRBJ2-1; 7 positions agree with TRBD1. CDR3 size: 14 residues. CDR1 is PRHDT, CDR2 FYEKMQ, per germline (reference sequence). Losses at the gene ends were 6 bases for V and 1 base for J; bases not matched to a gene: 3. CDR3 protein: CASRRQGSYNEQFF. CDR3 DNA sequence: TGTGCCAGCAGGAGACAGGGTTCCTACAATGAGCAGTTCTTC.

The CDR3 DNA sequence: TGTGCCAGCGGAGTTACTAACTATGGCTACACCTTC. It yields the protein CASGVTNYGYTF. The rearrangement uses TRBV2 and TRBJ1-2; D ambiguous. Germline V lookup: CDR1 SNHLY, CDR2 FYNNEI. Between the trimmed V and J ends, which lost 8 bases and 0 bases, there was a span of 7 bases. There are 12 residues in the CDR3.

The gene calls are TRBV3-1 (or the pseudogene TRBV3-2) and TRBJ2-2, with 8 nucleotides matching TRBD2. V dropped 4 bases and J dropped 6; count of bases not matched to a gene: 4. The CDR3 spans 14 residues. Germline loops: CDR1 LGHDT, CDR2 YNNKEL (reference sequence). CDR3: CASSLAGRAGELFF. The CDR3 DNA reads as TGTGCCAGCAGCCTAGCGGGACGGGCCGGGGAGCTGTTTTTT.

The chain couples TRBV24-1 to TRBJ1-2, with TRBD1 matching 7 bases. Looked up from germline, CDR1 is KGHDR and CDR2 is SFDVKD. The CDR3 sequence is 14 residues long. J gave up 5 bases and V 3 bases, and 5 bases lay outside the gene matches. CDR3 protein: CATSDATGLYGYTF. DNA for the CDR3: TGTGCCACCAGTGATGCGACAGGGCTTTATGGCTACACCTTC.

Many counts were recorded for this clone. This chain links TRBV6-2 or TRBV6-3 with TRBJ2-7; 9 nucleotides match TRBD2. The CDR3 runs to 14 residues. V shed 2 bases, J shed 4 bases, and the junction held 3 bases outside the gene matches. CDR1 and CDR2 from the germline V gene are MNHEY and SVGEGT. The CDR3 sequence is CASSYRSGGYEQYF. CDR3 DNA sequence: TGTGCCAGCAGTTACAGGAGCGGGGGGTACGAGCAGTACTTC.

The CDR3 DNA reads TGTGCCAGCAGCCAAGGCCGGGGAAACTACGAGCAGTACTTC. Translation gives CASSQGRGNYEQYF. The J gene is TRBJ2-7, the V gene TRBV3-1 (or the pseudogene TRBV3-2); maybe TRBD2 (5 bases). Trimming stripped 1 base from V and 3 bases from J, with 10 bases between. The CDR3 loop spans 14 amino acids. From germline, CDR1 is LGHDT and CDR2 YNNKEL (reference sequence).

In DNA, the CDR3 is TGTGCCAGCAGCTTGGTCCCTAGCGGGGGCTCCTACAATGAGCAGTTCTTC. Its protein is CASSLVPSGGSYNEQFF. The J gene is TRBJ2-1, the V gene TRBV5-5, with 10 bases matching TRBD2. The CDR3 length is 17 residues. J lost 0 bases, V lost 0 bases, and 3 bases had no gene match. Germline V gene data show CDR1 as SGHKS and CDR2 as YYEKEE (reference sequence).

This clone has only a few counts. This chain uses TRBV5-1 with TRBJ1-1; D remains unclear. Trimming shortened V by 3 bases and J by 7 bases, and 10 bases separated the two germline ends. Germline CDR1 and CDR2: SGHRS and YFSETQ. The CDR3 is 12 residues long. CDR3 sequence: CASSSNKFEAFF. In nucleotides, the CDR3 is TGCGCCAGCAGCTCGAACAAGTTTGAAGCTTTCTTT.

This chain joins TRBV12-2 and TRBJ1-1; TRBD1, as called in the table, went unchecked against the DNA. TRBV12-2 is marked as a pseudogene. This CDR3 spans 15 amino acids. CDR3 in amino acids: CASRLVLWHCTEAFF. The CDR3 DNA reads TGTGCAAGTCGCCTTGTCCTTTGGCATTGCACTGAAGCTTTCTTT.

The CDR3, as DNA: TGTGCCAGCAGTTTATCGCCGGGATCAGCGCCCCAGCATTTT. Protein product: CASSLSPGSAPQHF. The chain has TRBV27 and TRBJ1-5; D is unclear. Trimming pared 0 bases from V and 9 bases from J, leaving 12 bases between. Germline V lookup: CDR1 MNHEY, CDR2 SMNVEV (reference sequence). This CDR3 comprises 14 residues.

This chain connects TRBV5-1 to TRBJ1-2; D gene unclear. CDR1 is SGHRS and CDR2 is YFSETQ in the germline V gene. The CDR3 is 13 residues long. V lost 2 bases, J lost 7 bases, and 12 bases lay in between. CDR3 in DNA: TGCGCCAGCAGCTTCGGGGAATTCGGTGGCTACACCTTC. This translates into CASSFGEFGGYTF. The full variable domain, in which reference TRBV5-1 and TRBJ1-2 provide the parts outside the CDR3, is KAGVTQTPRYLIKTRGQQVTLSCSPISGHRSVSWYQQTPGQGLQFLFEYFSETQRNKGNFPGRFSGRQFSNSRSEMNVSTLELGDSALYLCASSFGEFGGYTFGSGTRLTVV.

This chain links TRBV7-3 with TRBJ1-1; D perhaps matches TRBD1 (5 bases). Germline CDR1 is SGHTA and CDR2 is FQGTGA. V gave up 3 bases and J gave up 4 bases, with 6 bases separating them. The CDR3 is 12 residues long. The CDR3 sequence: CASSFQGTEAFF. Here the CDR3 DNA reads TGTGCCAGCAGCTTCCAGGGCACTGAAGCTTTCTTT. The full variable domain, in which reference TRBV7-3 and TRBJ1-1 provide the parts outside the CDR3, is GAGVSQTPSNKVTEKGKYVELRCDPISGHTALYWYRQSLGQGPEFLIYFQGTGAADDSGLPNDRFFAVRPEGSVSTLKIQRTERGDSAVYLCASSFQGTEAFFGQGTRLTVV.

The chain is built from TRBV4-1 and TRBJ2-3, with 11 positions matching TRBD1. CDR3 length equals 14 residues. CDR1 is MGHRA and CDR2 is YSYEKL in the germline V gene. The ends lost 2 bases at V and 14 bases at J; junction bases unmatched: 9. The CDR3 nucleotides read TGCGCCAGCAGCCAAACGGGGACAGGGGGGATTCCGTATTTT. Translated, it gives CASSQTGTGGIPYF.

The V gene is TRBV3-1 (or the pseudogene TRBV3-2), the J gene TRBJ1-2, with D tentatively TRBD1 (5 bases). V was clipped by 1 base and J by 5 bases, with 17 bases between them. The CDR3 has 16 amino acids. Germline V lookup: CDR1 LGHDT, CDR2 YNNKEL (reference sequence). DNA for the CDR3: TGTGCCAGCAGCCAAGGCGGCGCGGCAGGGCAGTATGGCTACACCTTC. This codes for CASSQGGAAGQYGYTF.

The chain combines TRBV14 with TRBJ2-1; D not resolved. V shed 1 base and J shed 0 bases, with 13 bases lying between them. The CDR3 loop spans 17 amino acids. Germline V gives CDR1 SGHDN, CDR2 FVKESK. CDR3 protein: CASSQALLLSSYNEQFF. The DNA of the CDR3 is TGTGCCAGCAGCCAAGCACTTCTCCTAAGCTCCTACAATGAGCAGTTCTTC. Complete variable domain (other parts from reference TRBV14 and TRBJ2-1): EAGVTQFPSHSVIEKGQTVTLRCDPISGHDNLYWYRRVMGKEIKFLLHFVKESKQDESGMPNNRFLAERTGGTYSTLKVQPAELEDSGVYFCASSQALLLSSYNEQFFGPGTRLTVL.

Only a few counts were recorded for this clone. The rearrangement uses TRBV4-2 and TRBJ1-2; TRBD1 agrees at 9 bases. The CDR3 has 14 amino acids. Germline V CDR1 and CDR2: LGHNA, YNFKEQ. V lost 4 bases and J lost 8; bases outside the gene matches: 8. The CDR3 DNA reads as TGTGCCAGCAGCCCCCCACAGGGGGCGTACGGCTACACCTTC. Its translation: CASSPPQGAYGYTF.

The chain uses TRBV9 and TRBJ2-1; D unclear. The CDR3 has 12 amino acids. The V gene's germline CDR1 is SGDLS and CDR2 YYNGEE. Trimming removed 3 bases from V and 10 bases from J, with 11 bases in between. Here the CDR3 reads CASSGLLNEQFF. Written as DNA, the CDR3 is TGTGCCAGCAGCGGACTCCTAAACGAGCAGTTCTTC.

The chain recombines TRBV5-1 with TRBJ1-6; 11 bases line up with TRBD1. Germline V gene sequence: CDR1 SGHRS, CDR2 YFSETQ. The CDR3 is 16 amino acids. V lost 4 bases to trimming and J lost 2 bases; unmatched junction nucleotides: 2. CDR3 sequence reads: CASSQGQGAYNSPLHF. The CDR3 DNA is TGCGCCAGCAGCCAGGGACAGGGGGCCTATAATTCACCCCTCCACTTT.

This chain uses TRBV7-3 with TRBJ2-7; D may be TRBD1 (5 bases). The CDR3 runs to 13 residues. The germline gives CDR1 SGHTA, CDR2 FQGTGA. Deletions cut 2 bases from V and 3 bases from J, with 8 bases between. For the CDR3, the DNA is TGTGCCAGCAGCTTACGTCAGGGCTACGAGCAGTACTTC. Protein sequence: CASSLRQGYEQYF.